These T cell receptor beta chains were read from a single sample in a study of T-cell reconstitution after alpha-beta-depleted transplantation in children. From the PCR reads, TCRdb called clonotypes with MiXCR, one entry per CDR3 protein. The repertoire holds about 240,000 distinct CDR3 sequences, roughly 23% seen once, with 2% to 3% in the top ten. Sequences were derived from PBMCs, sampled before TCRalphabeta/CD19-depleted stem cell transplant. The receptors originated from a girl under 10 years old with Fanconi anemia, due to receive a stem cell transplant. The CDR3 runs from the conserved cysteine through the conserved F or W. D genes are given only for firm matches. Clone size appears in some rows only: once, few, many, or a class for an expanded clone.

cdr3_length: 15
clone_size: -
v_call: TRBV5-4
j_call: TRBJ2-2
d_call: TRBD1
cdr3_nt: TGTGCCAGCAGCTTGACAGGGGGCGTGACCGGGGAGCTGTTTTTT
cdr3_aa: CASSLTGGVTGELFF

cdr3_length: 13
clone_size: many
v_call: TRBV20-1
j_call: TRBJ2-3
d_call: -
cdr3_nt: TGCAGCGCGGGACTTGGGTTCACAGATACGCAGTATTTT
cdr3_aa: CSAGLGFTDTQYF

cdr3_length: 14
clone_size: many
v_call: TRBV7-9
j_call: TRBJ2-1
d_call: TRBD2
cdr3_nt: TGTGCCAGCCAAAGACTAGCGGGGTACAATGAGCAGTTCTTC
cdr3_aa: CASQRLAGYNEQFF

cdr3_length: 14
clone_size: many
v_call: TRBV5-6
j_call: TRBJ2-7
d_call: TRBD1
cdr3_nt: TGTGCCAGCAGCTTGTGGGACAGACACTACGAGCAGTACTTC
cdr3_aa: CASSLWDRHYEQYF

cdr3_length: 13
clone_size: -
v_call: TRBV29-1
j_call: TRBJ1-5
d_call: -
cdr3_nt: TGCAGCGCCGCGGACAGCCTAGATCAGCCCCAGCATTTT
cdr3_aa: CSAADSLDQPQHF

cdr3_length: 14
clone_size: many
v_call: TRBV7-2
j_call: TRBJ1-1
d_call: -
cdr3_nt: TGTGCCAGCAGCCCCTTGACGGGGGGCACTGAAGCTTTCTTT
cdr3_aa: CASSPLTGGTEAFF

cdr3_length: 15
clone_size: -
v_call: TRBV7-3
j_call: TRBJ2-1
d_call: TRBD2
cdr3_nt: TGTGCCAGCAGCTTAATGGTAGCGGGCTTCAATGAGCAGTTCTTC
cdr3_aa: CASSLMVAGFNEQFF

cdr3_length: 14
clone_size: -
v_call: TRBV23-1
j_call: TRBJ2-3
d_call: -
cdr3_nt: TGCGCCAGCAGTCTCTTCCAAACAACAGATACGCAGTATTTT
cdr3_aa: CASSLFQTTDTQYF

cdr3_length: 19
clone_size: -
v_call: TRBV27
j_call: TRBJ2-4
d_call: TRBD2
cdr3_nt: TGTGCCAGCAGTTTCTGGACTAGCGGGGGGGATCTAGCCAAAAACATTCAGTACTTC
cdr3_aa: CASSFWTSGGDLAKNIQYF

cdr3_length: 14
clone_size: -
v_call: TRBV20-1
j_call: TRBJ2-1
d_call: TRBD2
cdr3_nt: TGCAGTGCTAGAGTAGGGACTAGTCGAAATGAGCAGTTCTTC
cdr3_aa: CSARVGTSRNEQFF

cdr3_length: 15
clone_size: few
v_call: TRBV29-1
j_call: TRBJ2-7
d_call: -
cdr3_nt: TGCAGCGTTGAAGACGGGAAGGGGTCGTCCTACGAGCAGTACTTC
cdr3_aa: CSVEDGKGSSYEQYF

cdr3_length: 11
clone_size: few
v_call: TRBV29-1
j_call: TRBJ1-1
d_call: -
cdr3_nt: TGCAGCGTTCTCGATGTGACTGAAGCTTTCTTT
cdr3_aa: CSVLDVTEAFF

cdr3_length: 16
clone_size: few
v_call: TRBV12-3/TRBV12-4
j_call: TRBJ2-2
d_call: TRBD1
cdr3_nt: TGTGCCAGCAGTTCATCCGGGACAGGGGGATCCGGGGAGCTGTTTTTT
cdr3_aa: CASSSSGTGGSGELFF

cdr3_length: 14
clone_size: -
v_call: TRBV29-1
j_call: TRBJ2-7
d_call: TRBD2
cdr3_nt: TGCAGCGTGGGGCGGAGCGGGAGTTATTCCGAGCAGTACTTC
cdr3_aa: CSVGRSGSYSEQYF

cdr3_length: 12
clone_size: -
v_call: TRBV11-1
j_call: TRBJ2-1
d_call: TRBD1
cdr3_nt: TGTGCCAGCAGCCGACAGGGATATGAGCAGTTCTTC
cdr3_aa: CASSRQGYEQFF

cdr3_length: 16
clone_size: -
v_call: TRBV20-1
j_call: TRBJ2-1
d_call: -
cdr3_nt: TGCAGTGCTAGTCCCAGGGTTTTCGGGTCCTACAATGAGCAGTTCTTC
cdr3_aa: CSASPRVFGSYNEQFF

cdr3_length: 15
clone_size: many
v_call: TRBV6-1
j_call: TRBJ2-7
d_call: -
cdr3_nt: TGTGCCAGCGGGTTGGGGGACCCCCCTCCCTACGAGCAGTACTTC
cdr3_aa: CASGLGDPPPYEQYF

cdr3_length: 16
clone_size: -
v_call: TRBV12-3/TRBV12-4
j_call: TRBJ2-7
d_call: TRBD1
cdr3_nt: TGTGCCAGCAGTTTATCACGAGACAGGGGGGAATACGAGCAGTACTTC
cdr3_aa: CASSLSRDRGEYEQYF

cdr3_length: 8
clone_size: many
v_call: TRBV29-1
j_call: TRBJ2-5
d_call: -
cdr3_nt: TGCAGCGTCGGGACGGAGTACTTC
cdr3_aa: CSVGTEYF

cdr3_length: 16
clone_size: -
v_call: TRBV13
j_call: TRBJ2-5
d_call: TRBD2
cdr3_nt: TGTGCCAGCAGCTTAAGACTAGCGGGAGGGCAAGAGACCCAGTACTTC
cdr3_aa: CASSLRLAGGQETQYF

cdr3_length: 14
clone_size: many
v_call: TRBV7-9
j_call: TRBJ2-5
d_call: -
cdr3_nt: TGTGCCAGCAGCTTAGTCCGACAACAAGAGACCCAGTACTTC
cdr3_aa: CASSLVRQQETQYF

cdr3_length: 13
clone_size: many
v_call: TRBV12-3/TRBV12-4
j_call: TRBJ1-2
d_call: TRBD1
cdr3_nt: TGTGCCAGCACCATCGATAACAGGGGTGGCTACACCTTC
cdr3_aa: CASTIDNRGGYTF

cdr3_length: 13
clone_size: few
v_call: TRBV20-1
j_call: TRBJ2-2
d_call: -
cdr3_nt: TGCAGTGCTAGAGATATCGGCGGAGGGGAGCTGTTTTTT
cdr3_aa: CSARDIGGGELFF

cdr3_length: 16
clone_size: -
v_call: TRBV11-3
j_call: TRBJ2-3
d_call: TRBD1
cdr3_nt: TGTGCCAGCAGCCGAGGGACAGGGTTAGGCACAGATACGCAGTATTTT
cdr3_aa: CASSRGTGLGTDTQYF

cdr3_length: 15
clone_size: -
v_call: TRBV19
j_call: TRBJ2-7
d_call: -
cdr3_nt: TGTGCCAGTAGTATGACAGGGAGGTTCCTCCAGGAGCAGTACTTC
cdr3_aa: CASSMTGRFLQEQYF

cdr3_length: 14
clone_size: many
v_call: TRBV7-2
j_call: TRBJ1-2
d_call: -
cdr3_nt: TGTGCCAGCAGCTCCACTGGTGGGGCTTATGGCTACACCTTC
cdr3_aa: CASSSTGGAYGYTF

cdr3_length: 14
clone_size: many
v_call: TRBV20-1
j_call: TRBJ2-3
d_call: TRBD2
cdr3_nt: TGCAGTGCCACTGGGGGGGAGAGAGCAGATACGCAGTATTTT
cdr3_aa: CSATGGERADTQYF

cdr3_length: 14
clone_size: few
v_call: TRBV29-1
j_call: TRBJ1-2
d_call: -
cdr3_nt: TGCAGCGTTGAAGGGGGGCAGCGTAACTATGGCTACACCTTC
cdr3_aa: CSVEGGQRNYGYTF

cdr3_length: 13
clone_size: once
v_call: TRBV15
j_call: TRBJ2-7
d_call: -
cdr3_nt: TGTGCCACCAGCAGACAGGCCTCCTACGAGCAGTACTTC
cdr3_aa: CATSRQASYEQYF

cdr3_length: 12
clone_size: many
v_call: TRBV20-1
j_call: TRBJ2-7
d_call: TRBD2
cdr3_nt: TGCAGTGCTAGGCTAGCGGCCTACGAGCAGTACTTC
cdr3_aa: CSARLAAYEQYF

cdr3_length: 15
clone_size: few
v_call: TRBV5-1
j_call: TRBJ2-7
d_call: -
cdr3_nt: TGCGCCCTCAGGGGAAGAGGCAATAGGGGGGACGAGCAGTACTTC
cdr3_aa: CALRGRGNRGDEQYF

cdr3_length: 16
clone_size: many
v_call: TRBV7-2
j_call: TRBJ2-3
d_call: TRBD2
cdr3_nt: TGTGCCAGCAGAATGACTAGCGGGAGTAGGCCAGATACGCAGTATTTT
cdr3_aa: CASRMTSGSRPDTQYF

cdr3_length: 14
clone_size: -
v_call: TRBV5-1
j_call: TRBJ2-3
d_call: -
cdr3_nt: TGCGCCAGCACCCTTGGCGTCTACACAGATACGCAGTATTTT
cdr3_aa: CASTLGVYTDTQYF

cdr3_length: 17
clone_size: -
v_call: TRBV7-2
j_call: TRBJ2-1
d_call: TRBD2
cdr3_nt: TGTGCCAGCAGCCTAGTCGGTCGGCGGGAGCGGTACAATGAGCAGTTCTTC
cdr3_aa: CASSLVGRRERYNEQFF

cdr3_length: 15
clone_size: -
v_call: TRBV25-1
j_call: TRBJ1-2
d_call: TRBD1
cdr3_nt: TGTGCCAGCAGTGAATATAAGGAGGGGGCCGATGGCTACACCTTC
cdr3_aa: CASSEYKEGADGYTF

cdr3_length: 14
clone_size: many
v_call: TRBV10-3
j_call: TRBJ2-2
d_call: -
cdr3_nt: TGTGCCATCAGGAATGACAACTACACCGGGGAGCTGTTTTTT
cdr3_aa: CAIRNDNYTGELFF

cdr3_length: 18
clone_size: few
v_call: TRBV10-3
j_call: TRBJ2-7
d_call: TRBD1
cdr3_nt: TGTGCCATCAGTGAGACCACGACGTACAGGGGAGACGGGGTCGAGCAGTACTTC
cdr3_aa: CAISETTTYRGDGVEQYF

cdr3_length: 14
clone_size: -
v_call: TRBV5-1
j_call: TRBJ2-3
d_call: -
cdr3_nt: TGCGCCAGCAGCTTAATCTGGGGGAGAGATACGCAGTATTTT
cdr3_aa: CASSLIWGRDTQYF

cdr3_length: 15
clone_size: many
v_call: TRBV30
j_call: TRBJ2-6
d_call: -
cdr3_nt: TGTGCCTGGAGTATCGGGGGCGCTGGGGCCAACGTCCTGACTTTC
cdr3_aa: CAWSIGGAGANVLTF

cdr3_length: 15
clone_size: many
v_call: TRBV10-3
j_call: TRBJ2-7
d_call: TRBD2
cdr3_nt: TGTGCCATCAGTGACAAGCGGGAGGGCTCCTACGAGCAGTACTTC
cdr3_aa: CAISDKREGSYEQYF